The 13 T cell receptor beta chains presented below share a single source sample, sequenced in a study of PD-1 blockade in classical Hodgkin lymphoma. The repertoire was sequenced with immunoSEQ multiplex PCR; TCRdb's copy has only in-frame clones and lacks some. The data contain 20,000 to 25,000 clones, roughly 73% of them singletons. Each of the patients experienced relapse following autologous stem cell transplantation, and their brentuximab vedotin exposure differed. The sample here was peripheral blood mononuclear cells (PBMCs), taken before the second cycle of nivolumab. The receptors derive from a human donor with classical Hodgkin lymphoma.

Note on this clone: This same CDR3 is encoded by further DNA sequences in the sample. The chain is built from TRBV5-1 and TRBJ1-1; no clear D. Trimming took 0 bases from V and 0 from J, leaving 3 bases between them. This CDR3 comprises 13 residues. Germline CDR1 and CDR2: SGHRS and YFSETQ. The CDR3 here is CASSLVVNTEAFF. The CDR3 nucleotides read TGCGCCAGCAGCTTGGTCGTGAACACTGAAGCTTTCTTT.

The chain employs TRBV19 and TRBJ2-3, with D perhaps TRBD1 (6 bases). Germline-derived CDR1 and CDR2 are LNHDA and SQIVND (reference sequence). The ends were cut back, 1 base at V and 0 bases at J, with 8 bases in the middle. The CDR3 runs to 15 residues. The CDR3 region is CASSIGTASTDTQYF. The CDR3 DNA is TGTGCCAGTAGTATAGGGACAGCTAGCACAGATACGCAGTATTTT. Based on the CDR3 plus reference TRBV19 and TRBJ2-3, the full variable domain is DGGITQSPKYLFRKEGQNVTLSCEQNLNHDAMYWYRQDPGQGLRLIYYSQIVNDFQKGDIAEGYSVSREKKESFPLTVTSAQKNPTAFYLCASSIGTASTDTQYFGPGTRLTVL.

This chain joins TRBV10-3 and TRBJ1-2; 10 nucleotides agree with TRBD1. This CDR3 spans 13 amino acids. Per germline, CDR1 ENHRY and CDR2 SYGVKD. Germline trimming cut 5 bases from V and 5 bases from J; bases unmatched to any gene: 2. The CDR3 sequence is CAISPGQGYGYTF. The DNA of the CDR3 is TGTGCCATCAGTCCGGGACAGGGGTATGGCTACACCTTC.

The gene calls are TRBV7-6 and TRBJ2-3, with 13 bases identical to TRBD2. Germline lookup yields CDR1 SGHVS and CDR2 FNYEAQ. Germline trimming cut 2 bases from V and 0 bases from J; bases unmatched to any gene: 5. This CDR3 is built from 18 residues. CDR3 sequence: CASSLRLAGGLSTDTQYF. Here the CDR3 DNA reads TGTGCCAGCAGCTTACGACTAGCGGGAGGCTTAAGCACAGATACGCAGTATTTT.

The chain employs TRBV6-6 and TRBJ1-5, with D possibly matching TRBD1 (6 bases). The CDR3 is made up of 16 amino acids. Germline lookup yields CDR1 MNHNY and CDR2 SVGAGI (reference sequence). The ends were cut back, 8 bases at V and 5 bases at J, with 22 bases in the middle. DNA for the CDR3: TGTGCCAGCGGGCCCGGTCGGACAGTTACCGATCAGCCCCAGCATTTT. Its translation: CASGPGRTVTDQPQHF.

V and J are TRBV6-1 and TRBJ1-1; D unresolved. CDR1 and CDR2 from the germline V gene are MNHNS and SASEGT. The CDR3 sequence is 15 residues long. Trimming took 0 bases from V and 2 from J, leaving 10 bases between them. The CDR3 here is CASSEAFQLNTEAFF. CDR3 sequence (DNA): TGTGCCAGCAGTGAAGCCTTTCAGCTAAACACTGAAGCTTTCTTT.

The chain joins TRBV20-1 to TRBJ2-5; unclear D gene. This CDR3 has 11 residues. The germline V and J ends were trimmed by 2 bases and 4 bases, with 5 bases remaining between them. Per germline, CDR1 DFQATT and CDR2 SNEGSKA (reference sequence). The CDR3 loop reads CSARIGETQYF. CDR3 sequence (DNA): TGCAGTGCTAGAATCGGAGAGACCCAGTACTTC.

This clone was recorded a few times. The rearrangement links TRBV7-9 to TRBJ2-5, with D hard to call. CDR3 size: 15 residues. Between the trimmed V and J ends, which lost 2 bases and 0 bases, there was a span of 10 bases. The V gene's germline CDR1 is SEHNR and CDR2 FQNEAQ (reference sequence). The CDR3 sequence: CASSLKAVYQETQYF. The DNA for the CDR3 is TGTGCCAGCAGCTTAAAAGCAGTGTACCAAGAGACCCAGTACTTC.

The V call is TRBV6-1, the J call TRBJ2-7; TRBD1 matches 7 bases. Trimming cost V 7 bases and J 5 bases; bases outside gene matches: 8. The CDR3 length is 13 residues. Per germline, CDR1 MNHNS and CDR2 SASEGT. CDR3 residues: CASTGYRGHEQYF. DNA for the CDR3: TGTGCCAGCACTGGCTACAGGGGACACGAGCAGTACTTC.

The chain links TRBV27 to TRBJ2-6; TRBD1 agrees at 7 bases. In germline, CDR1 is MNHEY, CDR2 SMNVEV (reference sequence). The CDR3 consists of 17 residues. V dropped 6 bases and J dropped 0; count of bases not matched to a gene: 8. In DNA, the CDR3 is TGTGCCAGCAGAGCCGGGACAGCCTACTCTGGGGCCAACGTCCTGACTTTC. Translation gives CASRAGTAYSGANVLTF.

The chain is built from TRBV15 and TRBJ2-7; 8 nucleotides agree with TRBD2. Germline values: CDR1 LNHNV, CDR2 YYDKDF (reference sequence). Trimming removed 5 bases from V and 1 base from J; junction bases left unmatched: 7. The CDR3 sequence is 15 residues long. CDR3 sequence (DNA): TGTGCCACCAGCCGACCCGGCGGGAGGTCCTACGAGCAGTACTTC. The encoded protein is CATSRPGGRSYEQYF.

This clone is medium-sized (0.01 to 0.1%) within its sample. The chain joins TRBV29-1 to TRBJ1-5; D may be TRBD1 (5 bases). The CDR3 loop spans 15 amino acids. CDR1 and CDR2 (germline): SQVTM, ANQGSEA. With 6 bases removed from V and 0 bases from J, the gap between germline ends came to 15 bases. The CDR3 sequence is CSVIRDGDSNQPQHF. Here the CDR3 DNA reads TGCAGCGTGATCCGGGACGGTGATAGCAATCAGCCCCAGCATTTT.

The chain uses TRBV29-1 and TRBJ2-3, with D possibly called TRBD1 or TRBD2 (7 bases each). Germline CDR1 reads SQVTM; CDR2 reads ANQGSEA. V was trimmed by 7 bases and J by 2 bases, leaving 13 bases between them. CDR3 length: 13 amino acids. CDR3 sequence: CSGAGQFTDTQYF. In nucleotides, the CDR3 is TGCAGCGGAGCGGGACAGTTCACAGATACGCAGTATTTT.